These T cell receptor beta chains were read from a single sample in a study of beta chain features in type 1 diabetes. Only in-frame clones appear in the TCRdb table, and some are missing; sequencing was by immunoSEQ multiplex PCR. The sample shows some 370,000 clones, over 8.5% of them seen only once. The specimen sequenced was central memory CD4+ T cells from blood. Receptors were obtained from a man younger than 45 with type 1 diabetes. The CDR3 runs from the conserved cysteine through the conserved F or W. A D gene is named only where the DNA matches it firmly. Clone sizes are given selectively: once, few, many, or a class where the clone is expanded.

v_call: TRBV18
j_call: TRBJ2-7
d_call: TRBD1
clone_size: many
cdr3_nt: TGTGCCAGCTCACCAGGGACAGTGGAGCGATCCTTC
cdr3_aa: CASSPGTVERSF

v_call: TRBV7-2
j_call: TRBJ2-2
d_call: TRBD2
clone_size: .
cdr3_nt: TGTGCCAGCAGCCCCGGACTAGCGGGGACCGGGGAGCTGTTTTTT
cdr3_aa: CASSPGLAGTGELFF

v_call: TRBV5-5
j_call: TRBJ1-2
d_call: .
clone_size: .
cdr3_nt: TGTGCCAGCAGCTTGGCAGGGTTCAACTATGGCTACACCTTC
cdr3_aa: CASSLAGFNYGYTF

v_call: TRBV29-1
j_call: TRBJ2-7
d_call: .
clone_size: .
cdr3_nt: TGCAGCGTGAATAGGGGCAGGAGTTACGAGCAGTACTTC
cdr3_aa: CSVNRGRSYEQYF

v_call: TRBV9
j_call: TRBJ2-1
d_call: TRBD2
clone_size: once
cdr3_nt: TGTGCCAGCAGCGTTGATATAGCGGGAGTCCGTTACAATGAGCAGTTCTTC
cdr3_aa: CASSVDIAGVRYNEQFF

v_call: TRBV5-1
j_call: TRBJ2-5
d_call: .
clone_size: .
cdr3_nt: TGCGCCAGCCGGGAAGAGACCCAGTACTTC
cdr3_aa: CASREETQYF

v_call: TRBV7-9
j_call: TRBJ1-5
d_call: .
clone_size: many
cdr3_nt: TGTGCCAGCAGCTTAGACAGTAATCAGCCCCAGCATTTT
cdr3_aa: CASSLDSNQPQHF

v_call: TRBV6-4
j_call: TRBJ2-1
d_call: .
clone_size: few
cdr3_nt: TGTGCCAGCAGTGACTTAGCATCGTGGTTCTACAATGAGCAGTTCTTC
cdr3_aa: CASSDLASWFYNEQFF

v_call: TRBV10-3
j_call: TRBJ2-1
d_call: TRBD2
clone_size: .
cdr3_nt: TGTGCCACCCGACGGGGGGACGGTGAGCAGTTCTTC
cdr3_aa: CATRRGDGEQFF

v_call: TRBV2
j_call: TRBJ2-2
d_call: .
clone_size: few
cdr3_nt: TGTGCCAGCAGTTTGGGGCAGGTTGGAAACACCGGGGAGCTGTTTTTT
cdr3_aa: CASSLGQVGNTGELFF

v_call: TRBV5-8
j_call: TRBJ2-7
d_call: TRBD2
clone_size: few
cdr3_nt: TGCGCCAGCAGCCAAGCTAGCGGTTCCTACGAGCAGTACTTC
cdr3_aa: CASSQASGSYEQYF

v_call: TRBV5-1
j_call: TRBJ2-6
d_call: .
clone_size: .
cdr3_nt: TGCGCCAGCAGCTTCGGCTCTGGGGCCAACGTCCTGACTTTC
cdr3_aa: CASSFGSGANVLTF

v_call: TRBV28
j_call: TRBJ1-5
d_call: .
clone_size: .
cdr3_nt: TGTGCCAGCAGTTTATTGGCAGGCCGGAGGCCCCAGCATTTT
cdr3_aa: CASSLLAGRRPQHF

v_call: TRBV7-9
j_call: TRBJ2-5
d_call: .
clone_size: many
cdr3_nt: TGTGCCAGCAGCTTGGAGACTAGATCGGAGACCCAGTACTTC
cdr3_aa: CASSLETRSETQYF

v_call: TRBV6-1
j_call: TRBJ1-5
d_call: .
clone_size: .
cdr3_nt: TGTGCCAGCAGTCACCTTGGTCAGCCCCAGCATTTT
cdr3_aa: CASSHLGQPQHF

v_call: TRBV7-9
j_call: TRBJ1-2
d_call: .
clone_size: few
cdr3_nt: TGTGCCAGCAGCTTATCGCTAGGCGCTAATACTAACTATGGCTACACCTTC
cdr3_aa: CASSLSLGANTNYGYTF

v_call: TRBV6-1
j_call: TRBJ2-1
d_call: .
clone_size: .
cdr3_nt: TGTGCCAGCAGTGATACCGGAGGGCCACATGAGCAGTTCTTC
cdr3_aa: CASSDTGGPHEQFF

v_call: TRBV5-6
j_call: TRBJ1-2
d_call: .
clone_size: .
cdr3_nt: TGTGCCAGCAGCTTAGAAGGGTACTATGGCTACACCTTC
cdr3_aa: CASSLEGYYGYTF

v_call: TRBV10-1
j_call: TRBJ2-3
d_call: .
clone_size: .
cdr3_nt: TGCGCCAGCAGTGAGTCCGGCACAGATACGCAGTATTTT
cdr3_aa: CASSESGTDTQYF

v_call: TRBV19
j_call: TRBJ2-1
d_call: .
clone_size: .
cdr3_nt: TGTGCCAGTACCCCGAGTGGGAAGGTGAATGAGCAGTTCTTC
cdr3_aa: CASTPSGKVNEQFF

v_call: TRBV6-1
j_call: TRBJ1-1
d_call: .
clone_size: few
cdr3_nt: TGTGCCAGCAGTTCTATCCCCGGACTGAACACTGAAGCTTTCTTT
cdr3_aa: CASSSIPGLNTEAFF

v_call: TRBV28
j_call: TRBJ2-7
d_call: .
clone_size: few
cdr3_nt: TGTGCCAGCACCCCGGCGGGGACAGCCTACGAGCAGTACTTC
cdr3_aa: CASTPAGTAYEQYF

v_call: TRBV5-1
j_call: TRBJ1-5
d_call: .
clone_size: once
cdr3_nt: TGCGCCAGCAGCTTGGACGGCCAGCCCCATCAGCCCCAGCATTTT
cdr3_aa: CASSLDGQPHQPQHF

v_call: TRBV28
j_call: TRBJ1-2
d_call: TRBD1
clone_size: many
cdr3_nt: TGTGCCAGCAGGTCCGGGACAGGGAGTGGCTACACCTTC
cdr3_aa: CASRSGTGSGYTF

v_call: TRBV7-2
j_call: TRBJ1-5
d_call: .
clone_size: few
cdr3_nt: TGTGCCAGCAGCCCCCAGGGGAGGGATAGCAATCAGCCCCAGCATTTT
cdr3_aa: CASSPQGRDSNQPQHF